The rows below give T cell receptor beta chains drawn from one sample of a study of blood T cells in healthy people across ages. One entry per CDR3 protein results from TCRdb running MiXCR on the 5' RACE reads. The sample has 800,000 to 1,300,000 distinct CDR3 sequences, under 30% seen once; the top ten hold approximately 0.71%. This same sample was also taken into another study, of T cells of mothers and their children.

Sequencing was performed on blood. The receptors come from a girl aged 2 to 10 in good health. Both conserved end residues are part of each CDR3. A D gene is named only where the DNA matches it firmly. Only part of the rows carry a size: once, few, many, or a class if the clone is expanded.

v_gene,j_gene,d_gene,abundance,CDR3aa,CDR3nt
TRBV7-9,TRBJ2-5,TRBD2,.,CAGSYIRTSGGETQYF,TGTGCCGGCAGTTACATAAGGACTAGCGGAGGAGAGACCCAGTACTTC
TRBV6-2/TRBV6-3,TRBJ2-1,.,.,CASSYPSGGSSYNEQFF,TGTGCCAGCAGTTATCCCTCCGGGGGCAGCTCCTACAATGAGCAGTTCTTC
TRBV20-1,TRBJ2-3,TRBD2,.,CSADDLTGGTGTQYF,TGCAGTGCGGACGACTTGACCGGGGGGACCGGTACGCAGTATTTT
TRBV6-5,TRBJ2-3,.,.,CASSYTITDTQYF,TGTGCCAGCAGTTACACGATTACAGATACGCAGTATTTT
TRBV6-2/TRBV6-3,TRBJ2-5,TRBD2,.,CASSQTSGSGETQYF,TGTGCCAGTAGCCAGACTAGCGGGAGTGGAGAGACCCAGTACTTC
TRBV11-2,TRBJ2-2,.,.,CASSLDRGLFF,TGTGCCAGCAGCTTAGATCGGGGGCTGTTTTTT
TRBV7-2,TRBJ2-1,TRBD2,few,CASSPTSGGGYNEQFF,TGTGCCAGCAGCCCCACTAGCGGGGGGGGATACAATGAGCAGTTCTTC
TRBV21-1,TRBJ2-6,.,.,CASSKELAGLTF,TGTGCCAGCAGCAAAGAATTGGCAGGGTTAACTTTC
TRBV27,TRBJ2-1,.,.,CAASSLRTDNEQFF,TGTGCCGCATCCTCTTTGAGGACGGACAATGAGCAGTTCTTC
TRBV12-3/TRBV12-4,TRBJ2-7,.,.,CASSSRQTPSYEQYF,TGTGCCAGCAGTTCCAGACAAACTCCTTCCTACGAGCAGTACTTC
TRBV7-9,TRBJ1-6,.,few,CASSFWVSGDSPLHF,TGTGCCAGCAGCTTCTGGGTCTCAGGGGATTCACCCCTCCACTTT
TRBV7-9,TRBJ1-2,TRBD1,few,CASSPPLTGGVNGYTF,TGTGCCAGCAGCCCACCTCTCACAGGGGGCGTAAATGGCTACACCTTC
TRBV19,TRBJ1-3,.,.,CASNEALLSGNTIYF,TGTGCCAGTAATGAAGCCTTACTCTCTGGAAACACCATATATTTT
TRBV20-1,TRBJ2-1,.,few,CSAPSSISYNEQFF,TGCAGTGCTCCCTCTAGTATCTCCTACAATGAGCAGTTCTTC
TRBV29-1,TRBJ1-1,.,few,CSVEDLGSRGNTEAFF,TGCAGCGTTGAAGATTTAGGGAGTCGGGGTAACACTGAAGCTTTCTTT
TRBV19,TRBJ1-1,TRBD1,.,CASSTDRDYGTEAFF,TGTGCCAGTAGTACCGACAGGGATTATGGCACTGAAGCTTTCTTT
TRBV29-1,TRBJ2-1,.,few,CSVEKQGLVGLFF,TGCAGCGTTGAAAAACAGGGATTGGTTGGCCTGTTCTTC
TRBV6-1,TRBJ2-3,.,.,CASALPGGSDPDTQYF,TGTGCCAGCGCGCTCCCCGGGGGCTCGGATCCAGATACGCAGTATTTT
TRBV4-1,TRBJ2-1,TRBD2,.,CASSLPGLAGGDNEQFF,TGCGCCAGCAGCTTGCCGGGACTAGCGGGGGGCGACAATGAGCAGTTCTTC
TRBV12-5,TRBJ2-2,.,few,CASGFRGTGELFF,TGTGCTAGTGGTTTTCGGGGGACCGGGGAGCTGTTTTTT
TRBV13,TRBJ2-1,.,.,CASSLGRHTEFF,TGTGCCAGCAGCTTAGGGCGTCACACGGAGTTCTTC
TRBV18,TRBJ1-2,.,.,CASSPPDSLWAGYTF,TGTGCCAGCTCACCACCGGACAGCCTCTGGGCTGGCTACACCTTC
TRBV11-2,TRBJ2-4,TRBD2,many,CASSLSWTSGKESIQYF,TGTGCCAGCAGCTTATCGTGGACTAGCGGGAAGGAGAGCATTCAGTACTTC
TRBV4-3,TRBJ2-7,TRBD1,few,CASSQHRGRYEQYF,TGCGCCAGCAGCCAACACAGGGGTCGTTACGAGCAGTACTTC
TRBV7-6,TRBJ1-2,.,.,CASSFSSSGGGHGYTF,TGTGCCAGCAGCTTCTCCTCCTCGGGAGGGGGTCATGGCTACACCTTC
TRBV20-1,TRBJ2-4,.,few,CSASISIGETIQYF,TGCAGTGCTAGTATTTCCATCGGTGAAACCATTCAGTACTTC
TRBV6-5,TRBJ1-4,.,.,CASSYDQGNGEKLFF,TGTGCCAGCAGTTATGATCAGGGAAATGGTGAAAAACTGTTTTTT
TRBV28,TRBJ2-4,TRBD1,.,CASSETGSENIQYF,TGTGCCAGCAGTGAGACAGGGAGTGAAAACATTCAGTACTTC
TRBV28,TRBJ2-5,TRBD2,once,CASSLTGTSGSARVETQYF,TGTGCCAGCAGTTTAACCGGGACTAGCGGGAGCGCTCGTGTAGAGACCCAGTACTTC
TRBV29-1,TRBJ1-1,TRBD1,.,CSVDGDREGVNTEAFF,TGCAGCGTTGATGGGGACAGGGAGGGGGTGAACACTGAAGCTTTCTTT
TRBV27,TRBJ2-1,TRBD2,many,CASSLRGANNEQFF,TGTGCCAGCAGTTTGCGGGGGGCCAACAATGAGCAGTTCTTC
TRBV5-6,TRBJ2-7,.,.,CASSYIGSAGYEQYF,TGTGCCAGCAGCTATATCGGTTCTGCCGGGTACGAGCAGTACTTC
TRBV19,TRBJ2-7,.,few,CASSIDTGRYEQYF,TGTGCCAGTAGTATCGATACAGGGCGCTACGAGCAGTACTTC
TRBV6-6,TRBJ1-2,.,.,CASSYQYGWGYTF,TGTGCCAGCAGTTATCAGTATGGATGGGGCTACACCTTC
TRBV7-9,TRBJ2-3,.,.,CASSLSRLSFTDTQYF,TGTGCCAGCAGCTTGTCCAGGTTGAGTTTCACAGATACGCAGTATTTT
TRBV20-1,TRBJ1-1,.,few,CSADPGEGVTEAFF,TGCAGTGCTGACCCTGGGGAGGGTGTCACTGAAGCTTTCTTT
TRBV10-3,TRBJ1-5,TRBD1,few,CAISESSDRDQPQHF,TGTGCCATCAGTGAGTCCTCGGACAGGGATCAGCCCCAGCATTTT
TRBV4-1,TRBJ2-7,.,.,CASSQDQGWDYEQYF,TGCGCCAGCAGCCAAGATCAGGGATGGGACTACGAGCAGTACTTC
TRBV9,TRBJ2-7,TRBD2,.,CASSSTSGYEQYF,TGTGCCAGCAGCTCTACTAGCGGCTACGAGCAGTACTTC
TRBV4-1,TRBJ1-5,.,few,CASSQTPTQRNYRNQPQHF,TGCGCCAGCAGCCAGACTCCGACACAGCGGAACTATCGCAATCAGCCCCAGCATTTT
TRBV9,TRBJ2-1,TRBD2,few,CASSVGGTPTNEQFF,TGTGCCAGCAGCGTGGGGGGGACCCCAACCAATGAGCAGTTCTTC
TRBV7-2,TRBJ1-5,TRBD1,.,CASSLYRGNQPQHF,TGTGCCAGCAGCTTATACAGGGGGAATCAGCCCCAGCATTTT
TRBV4-2,TRBJ1-4,.,.,CASSQAPNGGATNEKLFF,TGTGCCAGCAGCCAAGCCCCTAACGGGGGGGCAACTAATGAAAAACTGTTTTTT
TRBV20-1,TRBJ2-3,TRBD2,.,CSATVAGGPTDTQYF,TGCAGTGCTACAGTAGCGGGAGGCCCCACAGATACGCAGTATTTT
TRBV9,TRBJ2-3,.,.,CASSVGFGVHADTQYF,TGTGCCAGCAGCGTAGGATTCGGGGTACATGCAGATACGCAGTATTTT